This T cell receptor beta chain derives from a study of identical twins. TCRdb reprocessed the 5' RACE reads via MiXCR and lists one record per CDR3 protein. The sample holds approximately 1.8 million distinct CDR3 sequences; roughly a third are singletons and the top ten take around 0.3%. The germline V gene has CDR1 DFQATT and CDR2 SNEGSKA (reference sequence). The CDR3 has 14 amino acids. Worth noting for this clonotype: At one end, the junction sequence differs from germline, possibly due to a read error.

The source material was cord blood. The origin of this receptor is a newborn girl in good health. The chain recombines TRBV20-1 with TRBJ2-7; TRBD1 matches at 8 bases. This CDR3 reads CSARDRTGYYEQYF. The CDR3 DNA sequence: TGCAGTGCCAGAGATAGGACAGGGTACTACGAGCAGTACTTC.